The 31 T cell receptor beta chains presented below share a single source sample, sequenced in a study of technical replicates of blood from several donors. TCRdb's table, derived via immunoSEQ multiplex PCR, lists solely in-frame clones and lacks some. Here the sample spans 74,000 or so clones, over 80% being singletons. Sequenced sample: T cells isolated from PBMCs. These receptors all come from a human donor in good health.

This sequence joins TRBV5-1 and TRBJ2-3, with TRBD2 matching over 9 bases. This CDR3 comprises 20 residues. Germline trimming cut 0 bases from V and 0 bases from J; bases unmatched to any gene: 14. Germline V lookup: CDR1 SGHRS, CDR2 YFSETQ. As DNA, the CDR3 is TGCGCCAGCAGCTTGGCGACTAGCGGCGGAACTTACAGAAGCACAGATACGCAGTATTTT. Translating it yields CASSLATSGGTYRSTDTQYF.

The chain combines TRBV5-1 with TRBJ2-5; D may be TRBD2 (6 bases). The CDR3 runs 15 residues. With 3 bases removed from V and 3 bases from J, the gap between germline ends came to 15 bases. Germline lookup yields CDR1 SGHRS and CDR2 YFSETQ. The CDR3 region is CASSSSGVGEETQYF. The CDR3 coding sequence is TGCGCCAGCAGCTCGTCGGGGGTGGGCGAAGAGACCCAGTACTTC. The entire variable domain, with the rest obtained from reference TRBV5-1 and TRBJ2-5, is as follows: KAGVTQTPRYLIKTRGQQVTLSCSPISGHRSVSWYQQTPGQGLQFLFEYFSETQRNKGNFPGRFSGRQFSNSRSEMNVSTLELGDSALYLCASSSSGVGEETQYFGPGTRLLVL.

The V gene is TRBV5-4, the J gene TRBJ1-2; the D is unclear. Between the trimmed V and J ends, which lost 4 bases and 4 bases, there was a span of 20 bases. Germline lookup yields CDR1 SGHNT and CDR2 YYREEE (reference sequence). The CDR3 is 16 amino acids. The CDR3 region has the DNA TGTGCCAGCAGCCTGTCAACTGCGACTCATCCCTATGGCTACACCTTC. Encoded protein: CASSLSTATHPYGYTF.

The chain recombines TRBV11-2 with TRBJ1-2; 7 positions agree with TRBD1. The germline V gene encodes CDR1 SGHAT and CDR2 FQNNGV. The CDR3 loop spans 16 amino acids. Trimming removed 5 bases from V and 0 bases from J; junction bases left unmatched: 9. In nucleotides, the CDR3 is TGTGCCAGCAGCACCCCCTTGACAGGGTCTAACTATGGCTACACCTTC. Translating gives CASSTPLTGSNYGYTF.

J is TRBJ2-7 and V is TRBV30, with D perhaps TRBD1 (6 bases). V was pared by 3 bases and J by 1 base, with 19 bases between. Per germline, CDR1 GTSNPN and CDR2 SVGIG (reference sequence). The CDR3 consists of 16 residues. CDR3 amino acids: CAWRIPGQSPSYEQYF. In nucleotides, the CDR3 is TGTGCCTGGAGAATCCCAGGACAGAGCCCTTCCTACGAGCAGTACTTC.

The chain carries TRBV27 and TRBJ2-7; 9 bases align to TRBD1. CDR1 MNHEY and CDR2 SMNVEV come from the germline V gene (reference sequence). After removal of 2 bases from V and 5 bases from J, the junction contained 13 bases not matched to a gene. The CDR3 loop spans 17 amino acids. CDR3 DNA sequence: TGTGCCAGCAGTTTAACCGCCCACAGGGGGCGACGCGACGAGCAGTACTTC. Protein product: CASSLTAHRGRRDEQYF.

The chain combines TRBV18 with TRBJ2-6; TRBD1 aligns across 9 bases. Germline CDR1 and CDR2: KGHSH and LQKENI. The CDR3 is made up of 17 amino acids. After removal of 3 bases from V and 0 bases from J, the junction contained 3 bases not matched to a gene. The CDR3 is CASSPLTGGSGANVLTF. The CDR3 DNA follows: TGTGCCAGCTCACCTTTGACAGGGGGCTCTGGGGCCAACGTCCTGACTTTC.

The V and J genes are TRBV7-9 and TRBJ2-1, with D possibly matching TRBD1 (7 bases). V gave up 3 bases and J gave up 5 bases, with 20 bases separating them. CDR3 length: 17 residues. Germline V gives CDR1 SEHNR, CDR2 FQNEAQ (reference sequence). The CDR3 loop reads CASSFRTGDRTDNEQFF. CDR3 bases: TGTGCCAGCAGCTTCCGCACGGGGGACAGAACGGACAATGAGCAGTTCTTC.

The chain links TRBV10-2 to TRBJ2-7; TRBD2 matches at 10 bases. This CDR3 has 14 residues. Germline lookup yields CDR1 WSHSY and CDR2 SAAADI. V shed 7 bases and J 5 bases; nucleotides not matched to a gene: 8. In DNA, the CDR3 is TGCGCCAGCATTCCAGCGGGAGGGCCGAACGAGCAGTACTTC. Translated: CASIPAGGPNEQYF.

CDR3: CASTPPLRGNTEAFF. In nucleotides, the CDR3 is TGTGCCAGCACCCCTCCCCTTCGGGGAAACACTGAAGCTTTCTTT. The chain recombines TRBV11-2 with TRBJ1-1, with unresolved D. The CDR3 is made up of 15 amino acids. Trimming pared 7 bases from V and 2 bases from J, leaving 17 bases between. CDR1 is SGHAT, CDR2 FQNNGV, per germline.

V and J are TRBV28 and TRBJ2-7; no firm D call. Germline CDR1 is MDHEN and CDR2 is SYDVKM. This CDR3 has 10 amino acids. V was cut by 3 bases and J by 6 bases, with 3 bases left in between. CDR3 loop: CASSFGEQYF. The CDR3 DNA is TGTGCCAGCAGTTTCGGCGAGCAGTACTTC.

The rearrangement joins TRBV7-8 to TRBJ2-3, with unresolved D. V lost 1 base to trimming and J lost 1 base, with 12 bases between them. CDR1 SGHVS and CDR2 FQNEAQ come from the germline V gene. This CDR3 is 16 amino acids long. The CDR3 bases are TGTGCCAGCAGCTTAGTCAGTACAGTAGGCACAGATACGCAGTATTTT. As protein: CASSLVSTVGTDTQYF.

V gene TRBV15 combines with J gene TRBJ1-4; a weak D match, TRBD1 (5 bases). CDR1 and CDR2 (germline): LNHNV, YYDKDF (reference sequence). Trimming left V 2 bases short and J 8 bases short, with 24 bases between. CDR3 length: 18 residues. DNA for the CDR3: TGTGCCACCAGCAGATCCCTGCAGGGTGGGCTAGGAGAAGAAAAACTGTTTTTT. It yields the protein CATSRSLQGGLGEEKLFF.

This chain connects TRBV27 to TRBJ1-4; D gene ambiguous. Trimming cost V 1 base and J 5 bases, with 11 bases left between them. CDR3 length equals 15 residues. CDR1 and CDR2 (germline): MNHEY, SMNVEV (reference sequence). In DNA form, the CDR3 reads TGTGCCAGCAGTTTATATGGCCCACCGAATGAAAAACTGTTTTTT. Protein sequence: CASSLYGPPNEKLFF.

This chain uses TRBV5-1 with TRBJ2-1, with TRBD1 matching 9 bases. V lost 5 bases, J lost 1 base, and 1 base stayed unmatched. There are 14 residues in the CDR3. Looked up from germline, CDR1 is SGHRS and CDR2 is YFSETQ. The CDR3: CASRGQGSYNEQFF. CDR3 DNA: TGCGCCAGCAGAGGACAGGGGTCCTACAATGAGCAGTTCTTC.

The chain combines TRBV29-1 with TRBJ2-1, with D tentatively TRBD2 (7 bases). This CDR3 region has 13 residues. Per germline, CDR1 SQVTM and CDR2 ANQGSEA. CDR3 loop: CNGGQDSYNEQFF. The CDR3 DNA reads TGCAACGGGGGGCAGGACTCCTACAATGAGCAGTTCTTC.

The CDR3, as DNA: TGTGCCAGCAGCTCGCCAGACTGGACCCAGTACTTC. Encoded protein: CASSSPDWTQYF. The chain is built from TRBV11-2 and TRBJ2-5, with D unresolved. Per germline, CDR1 SGHAT and CDR2 FQNNGV. The V end lost 4 bases, the J end lost 7 bases, and 10 bases lay between the germline ends. This CDR3 spans 12 amino acids.

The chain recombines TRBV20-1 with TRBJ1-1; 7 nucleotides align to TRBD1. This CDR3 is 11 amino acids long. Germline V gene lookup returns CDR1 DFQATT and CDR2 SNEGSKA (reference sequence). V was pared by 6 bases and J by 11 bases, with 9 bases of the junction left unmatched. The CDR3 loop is CSARTGGRAFF. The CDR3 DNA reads TGCAGTGCCCGGACAGGTGGACGGGCTTTCTTT.

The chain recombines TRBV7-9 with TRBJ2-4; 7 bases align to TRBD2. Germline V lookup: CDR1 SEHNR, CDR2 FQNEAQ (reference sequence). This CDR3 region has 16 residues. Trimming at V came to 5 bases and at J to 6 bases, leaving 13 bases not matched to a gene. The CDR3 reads CASSPPGSGIVNIQYF. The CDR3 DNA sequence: TGTGCCAGCAGCCCTCCGGGGAGCGGGATTGTAAACATTCAGTACTTC. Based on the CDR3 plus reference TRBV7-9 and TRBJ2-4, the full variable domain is DTGVSQNPRHKITKRGQNVTFRCDPISEHNRLYWYRQTLGQGPEFLTYFQNEAQLEKSRLLSDRFSAERPKGSFSTLEIQRTEQGDSAMYLCASSPPGSGIVNIQYFGAGTRLSVL.

CDR3 DNA: TGTGCCAGCAGACCCGAGGTAGCTAACACCGGGGAGCTGTTTTTT. As protein: CASRPEVANTGELFF. The rearrangement joins TRBV27 to TRBJ2-2; D remains unclear. CDR1 and CDR2 from the germline V gene are MNHEY and SMNVEV (reference sequence). This CDR3 is built from 15 residues. The V and J ends lost 6 bases and 2 bases respectively, with 13 bases between them.

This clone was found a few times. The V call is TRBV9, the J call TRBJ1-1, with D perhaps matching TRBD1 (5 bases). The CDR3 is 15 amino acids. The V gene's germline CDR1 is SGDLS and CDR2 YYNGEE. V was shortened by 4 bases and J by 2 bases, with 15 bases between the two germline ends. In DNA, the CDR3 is TGTGCCAGCAGCCCGGGAGACAGTAGTAACACTGAAGCTTTCTTT. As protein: CASSPGDSSNTEAFF.

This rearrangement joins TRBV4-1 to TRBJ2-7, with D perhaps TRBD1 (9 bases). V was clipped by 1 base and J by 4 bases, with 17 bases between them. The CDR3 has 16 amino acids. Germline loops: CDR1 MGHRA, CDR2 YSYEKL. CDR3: CASSQAGGTGRYEQYF. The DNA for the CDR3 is TGCGCCAGCAGCCAAGCGGGGGGGACAGGGCGGTACGAGCAGTACTTC.

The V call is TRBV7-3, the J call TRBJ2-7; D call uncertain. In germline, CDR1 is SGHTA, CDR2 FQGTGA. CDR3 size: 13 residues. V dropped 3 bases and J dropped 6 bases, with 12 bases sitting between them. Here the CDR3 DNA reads TGTGCCAGCAGCTTGGGTACATCGGGCGAGCAGTACTTC. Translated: CASSLGTSGEQYF.

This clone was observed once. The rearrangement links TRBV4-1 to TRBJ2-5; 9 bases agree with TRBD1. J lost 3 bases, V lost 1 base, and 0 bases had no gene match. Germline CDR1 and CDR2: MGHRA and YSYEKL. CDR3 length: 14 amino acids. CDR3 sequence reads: CASSQGTGEETQYF. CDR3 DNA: TGCGCCAGCAGCCAAGGGACAGGGGAAGAGACCCAGTACTTC.

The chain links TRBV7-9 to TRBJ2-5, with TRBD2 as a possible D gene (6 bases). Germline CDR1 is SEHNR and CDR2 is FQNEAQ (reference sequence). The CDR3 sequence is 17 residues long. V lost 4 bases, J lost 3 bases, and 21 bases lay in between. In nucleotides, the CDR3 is TGTGCCAGCAGCTATAATAGTTCCGTCGGGGGAAAAGAGACCCAGTACTTC. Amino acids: CASSYNSSVGGKETQYF.

This CDR3 reads CAISVQTSYNEQFF. CDR3 bases: TGTGCCATCAGTGTACAGACCTCCTACAATGAGCAGTTCTTC. The gene calls are TRBV10-3 and TRBJ2-1; D ambiguous. The CDR3 length is 14 residues. CDR1 is ENHRY, CDR2 SYGVKD, per germline. Trimming shortened V by 4 bases and J by 0 bases, and 7 bases separated the two germline ends.

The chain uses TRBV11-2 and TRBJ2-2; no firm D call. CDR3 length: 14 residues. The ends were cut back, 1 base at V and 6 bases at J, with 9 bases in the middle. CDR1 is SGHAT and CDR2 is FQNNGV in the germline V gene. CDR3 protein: CASSLGAPSGELFF. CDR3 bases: TGTGCCAGCAGCTTAGGGGCTCCGTCCGGGGAGCTGTTTTTT.

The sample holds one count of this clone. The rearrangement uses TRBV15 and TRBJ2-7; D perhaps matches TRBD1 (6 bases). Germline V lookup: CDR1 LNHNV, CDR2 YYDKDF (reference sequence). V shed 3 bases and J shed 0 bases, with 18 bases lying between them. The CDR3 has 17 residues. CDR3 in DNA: TGTGCCACCAGCAGCCACCCCGGGACGGACAGCTCCTACGAGCAGTACTTC. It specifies CATSSHPGTDSSYEQYF.

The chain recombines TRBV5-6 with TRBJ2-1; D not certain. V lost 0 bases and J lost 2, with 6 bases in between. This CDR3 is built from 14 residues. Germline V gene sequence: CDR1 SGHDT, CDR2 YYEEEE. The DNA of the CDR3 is TGTGCCAGCAGCTTGGTGCGGACCTACAATGAGCAGTTCTTC. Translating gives CASSLVRTYNEQFF.

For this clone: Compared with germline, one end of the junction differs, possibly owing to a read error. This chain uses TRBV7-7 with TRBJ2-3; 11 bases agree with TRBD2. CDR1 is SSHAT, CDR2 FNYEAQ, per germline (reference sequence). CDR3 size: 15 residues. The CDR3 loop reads CASSPLAGVLDTQYF. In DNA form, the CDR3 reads TGTGCTAGCAGCCCACTAGCGGGGGTTTTAGATACGCAGTATTTT.

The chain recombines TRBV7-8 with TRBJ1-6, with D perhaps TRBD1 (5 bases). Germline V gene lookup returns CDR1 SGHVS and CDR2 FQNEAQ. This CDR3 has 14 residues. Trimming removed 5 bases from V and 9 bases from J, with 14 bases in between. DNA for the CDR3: TGTGCCAGCAGCCCTAGTCAGGGAACTTCACCCCTCCACTTT. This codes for CASSPSQGTSPLHF.